This T cell receptor (beta chain) originates from a study of T cell responses to AZD1222 COVID-19 vaccine. Regarding the study as a whole: Nearly half of spike-specific TCRs reportedly target variant regions that are unmutated in the B.1.351 and B.1.1.7 variants. Spike-specific TCR breadth and depth rose after two AZD1222 doses.

The V and J ends lost 2 bases and 3 bases respectively, with 8 bases between them. The CDR3 runs 14 residues. In germline, CDR1 is MDHEN, CDR2 SYDVKM. Comments on this clone: As yet, its antigen is unknown.

The table came from immunoSEQ multiplex PCR; TCRdb's copy has only in-frame clones and leaves some out. The repertoire has roughly 96,000 clones, more than 75% of them found once; the top ten carry 2.8%. This receptor was taken from an adult in good health. The source material was peripheral blood, sampled on day 0 of AZD1222 vaccination. This chain uses TRBV28 with TRBJ2-4; no firm D call. In DNA, the CDR3 is TGTGCCAGCAGTTTAAGTGGATACAAAAACATTCAGTACTTC. Its translation: CASSLSGYKNIQYF.